The source of this T cell receptor beta chain is a study of CD8 T cells in ankylosing spondylitis. Overall study findings and caveats: There was a TCR beta motif, made of eight highly homologous variants, that appeared characteristic of ankylosing spondylitis blood.

TCRdb reprocessed the 5' RACE reads with MiXCR, giving one entry per CDR3 protein. The table has a few hundred thousand distinct CDR3 sequences, approximately 11% seen once; the top ten hold nearly 7%. There are many counts of this clonotype. Antigen: not known. The ends lost 6 bases at V and 6 bases at J; junction bases unmatched: 0. The CDR3 is 11 amino acids. Per germline, CDR1 MGHDK and CDR2 SYGVNS. Sequencing was performed on blood, either unsorted or a sorted T cell fraction (not recorded which). This chain uses TRBV25-1 with TRBJ1-2; 8 nucleotides align to TRBD1. The source is a male donor with ankylosing spondylitis. This CDR3 reads CASRQGDGYTF. The CDR3 DNA reads TGTGCCAGCAGACAGGGGGATGGCTACACCTTC.